This T cell receptor (beta chain) emerged from a study of cytotoxic CD8 clonotypes in ibrutinib-treated CLL. Study background: Response samples came after a median 12 months of treatment, range 6 to 36.

V lost 2 bases, J lost 5 bases, and 8 bases stayed unmatched. CDR1 is MGHDK and CDR2 is SYGVNS in the germline V gene. This CDR3 has 15 residues. Cryopreserved PBMCs supplied around 1.8 micrograms of genomic DNA for TCR beta libraries. Measured with immunoSEQ multiplex PCR; TCRdb has only the in-frame clones, and not every one. Seen here are over 120,000 clones, about 79% observed once, and the top ten hold roughly 12%. The sequence was collected from a human donor with chronic lymphocytic leukemia. The rearrangement joins TRBV25-1 to TRBJ2-7, with 8 nucleotides matching TRBD2. Sequenced material: PBMCs, taken after 12 months of ibrutinib treatment. CDR3 DNA sequence: TGTGCCAGCAGTGAAGTAGCGGGATCTTTCCACGAGCAGTACTTC. Its translation is CASSEVAGSFHEQYF.